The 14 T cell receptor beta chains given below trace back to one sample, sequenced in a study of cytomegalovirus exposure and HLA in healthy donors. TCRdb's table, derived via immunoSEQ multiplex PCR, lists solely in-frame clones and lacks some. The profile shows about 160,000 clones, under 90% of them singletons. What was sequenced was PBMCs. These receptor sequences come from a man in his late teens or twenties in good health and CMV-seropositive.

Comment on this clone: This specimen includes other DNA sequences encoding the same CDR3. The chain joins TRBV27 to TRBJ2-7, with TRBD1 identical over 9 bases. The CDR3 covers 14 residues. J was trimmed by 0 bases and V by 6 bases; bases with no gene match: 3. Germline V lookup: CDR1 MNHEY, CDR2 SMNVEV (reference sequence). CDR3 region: CASSATGGSYEQYF. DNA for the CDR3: TGTGCCAGCAGCGCGACAGGGGGCTCCTACGAGCAGTACTTC.

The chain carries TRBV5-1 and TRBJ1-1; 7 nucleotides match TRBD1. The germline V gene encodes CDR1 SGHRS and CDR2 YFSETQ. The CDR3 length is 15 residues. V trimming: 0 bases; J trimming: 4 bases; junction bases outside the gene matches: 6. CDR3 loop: CASSLDEGAFTEAFF. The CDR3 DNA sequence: TGCGCCAGCAGCTTGGATGAGGGGGCTTTCACTGAAGCTTTCTTT.

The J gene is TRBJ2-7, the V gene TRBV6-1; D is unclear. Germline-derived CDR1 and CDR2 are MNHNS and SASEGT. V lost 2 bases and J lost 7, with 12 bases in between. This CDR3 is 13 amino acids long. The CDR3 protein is CASSEPYVREQYF. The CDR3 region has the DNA TGTGCCAGCAGTGAACCTTATGTGAGGGAGCAGTACTTC.

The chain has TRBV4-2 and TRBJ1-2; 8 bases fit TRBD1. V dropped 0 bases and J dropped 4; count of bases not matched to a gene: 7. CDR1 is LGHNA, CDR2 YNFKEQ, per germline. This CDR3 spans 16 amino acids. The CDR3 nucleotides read TGTGCCAGCAGCCAAGACCCACTACAGGGGGGCTATGGCTACACCTTC. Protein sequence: CASSQDPLQGGYGYTF.

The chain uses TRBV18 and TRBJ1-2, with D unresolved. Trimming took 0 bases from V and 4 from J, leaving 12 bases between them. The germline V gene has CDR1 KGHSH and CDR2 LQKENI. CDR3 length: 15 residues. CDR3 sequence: CASSPPFQEAYGYTF. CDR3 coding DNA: TGTGCCAGCTCACCACCGTTTCAGGAGGCCTATGGCTACACCTTC.

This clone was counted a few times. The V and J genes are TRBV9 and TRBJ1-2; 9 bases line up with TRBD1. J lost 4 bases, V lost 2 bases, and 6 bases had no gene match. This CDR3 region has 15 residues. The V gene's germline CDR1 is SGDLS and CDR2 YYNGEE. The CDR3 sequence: CASSVGGQGGYGYTF. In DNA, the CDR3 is TGTGCCAGCAGCGTGGGGGGACAGGGAGGCTATGGCTACACCTTC.

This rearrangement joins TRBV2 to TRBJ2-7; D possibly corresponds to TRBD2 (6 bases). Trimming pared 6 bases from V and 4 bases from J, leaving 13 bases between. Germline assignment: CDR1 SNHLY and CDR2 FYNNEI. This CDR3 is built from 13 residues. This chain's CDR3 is CASRGDSLYEQYF. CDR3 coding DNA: TGTGCCAGCAGGGGGGACTCTTTATACGAGCAGTACTTC.

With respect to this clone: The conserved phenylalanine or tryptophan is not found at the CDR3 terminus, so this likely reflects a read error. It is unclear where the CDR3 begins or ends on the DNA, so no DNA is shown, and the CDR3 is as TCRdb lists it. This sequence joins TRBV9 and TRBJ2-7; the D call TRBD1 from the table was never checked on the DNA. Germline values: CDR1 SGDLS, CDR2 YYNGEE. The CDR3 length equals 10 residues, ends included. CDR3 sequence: CASSSGQPTL.

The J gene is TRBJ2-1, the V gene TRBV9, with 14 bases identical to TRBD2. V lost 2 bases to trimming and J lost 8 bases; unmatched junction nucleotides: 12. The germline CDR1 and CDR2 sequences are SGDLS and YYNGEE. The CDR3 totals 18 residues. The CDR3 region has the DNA TGTGCCAGCAGCGTCCGGACAGCCGGGACTAGCGGGAGCTATGAGCAGTTCTTC. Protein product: CASSVRTAGTSGSYEQFF.

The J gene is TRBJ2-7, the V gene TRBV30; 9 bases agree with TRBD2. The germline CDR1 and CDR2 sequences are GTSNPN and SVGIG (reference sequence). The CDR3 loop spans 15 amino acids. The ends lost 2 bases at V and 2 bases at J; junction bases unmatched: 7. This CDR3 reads CAWSKAASGTYEQYF. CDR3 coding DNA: TGTGCCTGGAGTAAAGCGGCTAGCGGGACCTACGAGCAGTACTTC. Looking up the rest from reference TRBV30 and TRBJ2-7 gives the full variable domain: SQTIHQWPATLVQPVGSPLSLECTVEGTSNPNLYWYRQAAGRGLQLLFYSVGIGQISSEVPQNLSASRPQDRQFILSSKKLLLSDSGFYLCAWSKAASGTYEQYFGPGTRLTVT.

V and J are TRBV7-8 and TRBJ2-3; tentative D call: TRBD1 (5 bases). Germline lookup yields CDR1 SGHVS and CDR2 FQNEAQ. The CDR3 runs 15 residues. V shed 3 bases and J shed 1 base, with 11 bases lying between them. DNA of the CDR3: TGTGCCAGCAGCTTTCTCGCCAGGGGCACAGATACGCAGTATTTT. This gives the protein CASSFLARGTDTQYF.

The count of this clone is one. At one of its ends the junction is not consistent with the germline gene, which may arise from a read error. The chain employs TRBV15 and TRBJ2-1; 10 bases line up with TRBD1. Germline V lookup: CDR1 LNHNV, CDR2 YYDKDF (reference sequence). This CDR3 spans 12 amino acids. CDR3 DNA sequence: TGTGCCACCAGCAGGGAAGGGACAGGGGAGCTCTTC. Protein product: CATSREGTGELF.

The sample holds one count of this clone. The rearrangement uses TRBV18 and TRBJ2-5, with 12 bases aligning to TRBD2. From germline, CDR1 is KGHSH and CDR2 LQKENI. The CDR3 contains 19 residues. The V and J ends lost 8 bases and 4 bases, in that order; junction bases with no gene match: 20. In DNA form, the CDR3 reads TGTGCCAGCCCACGGAGGGATCTCGGGACTAGCGGGTTCCGAGAGACCCAGTACTTC. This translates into CASPRRDLGTSGFRETQYF.

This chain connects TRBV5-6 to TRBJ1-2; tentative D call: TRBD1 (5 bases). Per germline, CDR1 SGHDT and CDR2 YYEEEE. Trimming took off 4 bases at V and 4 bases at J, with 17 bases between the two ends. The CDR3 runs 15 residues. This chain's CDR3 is CASSLQGYRGYGYTF. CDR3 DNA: TGTGCCAGCAGCCTTCAGGGTTATCGAGGCTATGGCTACACCTTC.